Given below is one TCR beta chain in context. The antigen remains unidentified. The sample comes from a study of cytomegalovirus exposure and HLA in healthy donors. The germline V gene has CDR1 SNHLY and CDR2 FYNNEI. The ends lost 5 bases at V and 7 bases at J; junction bases unmatched: 10. The CDR3 is 15 residues long. Study-wide findings and caveats: In a later analysis, TCR beta V- and J-gene trimming was associated with a missense DCLRE1C variant.

At collection, donors were nominally healthy, but unrecorded immune exposures were probable. The PCR used 60 Vbeta and 13 Jbeta primers. TCRdb's copy holds only in-frame clones and misses some; the assay was immunoSEQ multiplex PCR. The table has some 100,000 clones, about 74% seen once; the top ten hold 4.8%. This TCR was sampled from a woman younger than 35 in good health and CMV-seropositive. The sequenced sample was PBMCs. This chain uses TRBV2 with TRBJ2-1; 8 bases are shared with TRBD1. The CDR3 region is CASSKLGQGGNEQFF. Written as DNA, the CDR3 is TGTGCCAGCAGTAAACTCGGACAGGGTGGGAATGAGCAGTTCTTC.